What follows are 17 T cell receptor beta chains derived from one specimen sequenced in a study of T-cell memory formation after mild COVID-19. TCRdb called the 5' RACE reads again in MiXCR, with one record for every CDR3 protein. The sample yields around 310,000 distinct CDR3 sequences, about 16% seen once. Material: PBMCs or a T cell subset sorted from them (not recorded which). All receptors derive from a man aged 18 to 29 who had mild COVID-19 (a few samples of this study predate the infection). Cell type and time point are not known.

This clonotype was detected a few times. The chain has TRBV30 and TRBJ2-2; D gene uncertain. Germline CDR1 GTSNPN, CDR2 SVGIG (reference sequence). The CDR3 is 14 amino acids. Between the trimmed V and J ends, which lost 5 bases and 1 base, there was a span of 11 bases. CDR3 DNA sequence: TGTGCCTGGCTCAGGACGGAGAACACCGGGGAGCTGTTTTTT. Translating it yields CAWLRTENTGELFF.

The V call is TRBV6-2 or TRBV6-3, the J call TRBJ1-1, with a weak D call TRBD1 (5 bases). Trimming took off 6 bases at V and 5 bases at J, with 16 bases between the two ends. The CDR3 covers 14 residues. From germline, CDR1 is MNHEY and CDR2 SVGEGT. CDR3 DNA: TGTGCCAGCAGACTGGGGCCCCTAACGACTGAAGCTTTCTTT. Residues: CASRLGPLTTEAFF.

V gene TRBV7-9 combines with J gene TRBJ2-1; TRBD2 matches 12 bases. The CDR3 consists of 16 residues. CDR1 is SEHNR and CDR2 is FQNEAQ in the germline V gene (reference sequence). V lost 6 bases, J lost 3 bases, and 6 bases stayed unmatched. The DNA of the CDR3 is TGTGCCAGCAGTTCGACTAGCGGGGGATACTACAATGAGCAGTTCTTC. Protein product: CASSSTSGGYYNEQFF. The full variable domain, rest sourced from reference TRBV7-9 and TRBJ2-1, is DTGVSQNPRHKITKRGQNVTFRCDPISEHNRLYWYRQTLGQGPEFLTYFQNEAQLEKSRLLSDRFSAERPKGSFSTLEIQRTEQGDSAMYLCASSSTSGGYYNEQFFGPGTRLTVL.

V usage is TRBV6-6 and J usage is TRBJ2-1, with D perhaps matching TRBD1 (6 bases). The germline V gene has CDR1 MNHNY and CDR2 SVGAGI (reference sequence). The CDR3 has 14 residues. Between the trimmed V and J ends, which lost 2 bases and 5 bases, there was a span of 10 bases. CDR3 nucleotides: TGTGCCAGCAGTTACGTTGGACAGAACAATGAGCAGTTCTTC. It translates to CASSYVGQNNEQFF.

There are a few counts of this clonotype. The gene calls are TRBV5-6 and TRBJ1-1; a possible D gene is TRBD1 (5 bases). The CDR3 covers 14 residues. V shed 0 bases and J shed 9 bases, with 15 bases lying between them. Germline V gene data show CDR1 as SGHDT and CDR2 as YYEEEE. Here the CDR3 DNA reads TGTGCCAGCAGCTTGGCAGGGTCTAATTCTCAAGCTTTCTTT. It is translated as CASSLAGSNSQAFF.

This clonotype has just a few counts. The gene calls are TRBV5-1 and TRBJ2-1; D tentatively reads TRBD1 or TRBD2 (5 bases each). Trimming took off 4 bases at V and 7 bases at J, with 12 bases between the two ends. The germline V gene encodes CDR1 SGHRS and CDR2 YFSETQ. The CDR3 consists of 13 residues. CDR3 nucleotide sequence: TGCGCCAGCAGCCGGGACCGTTCTAATGAGCAGTTCTTC. Translated, it gives CASSRDRSNEQFF.

In its sample, this clonotype was seen a few times. The gene calls are TRBV12-3 or TRBV12-4 and TRBJ1-6; a weak D match, TRBD1 (6 bases). V gave up 6 bases and J gave up 8 bases, with 14 bases separating them. CDR3 length: 14 residues. CDR3 sequence reads: CASRRRGTDSPLHF. DNA for the CDR3: TGTGCCAGCAGGCGCAGGGGTACCGATTCACCCCTCCACTTT.

The chain joins TRBV27 to TRBJ2-7; TRBD1 aligns across 7 bases. V lost 5 bases to trimming and J lost 3 bases; unmatched junction nucleotides: 4. The CDR3 contains 13 residues. Per germline, CDR1 MNHEY and CDR2 SMNVEV (reference sequence). For the CDR3, the DNA is TGTGCCAGCAGTCCGACAGGGTACTACGAGCAGTACGTC. Translating gives CASSPTGYYEQYV.

This clonotype has a count of ten or more. The chain combines TRBV12-3 or TRBV12-4 with TRBJ2-2, with D possibly being TRBD2 (5 bases). The CDR3 is made up of 16 amino acids. Trimming took off 2 bases at V and 3 bases at J, with 13 bases between the two ends. Here the CDR3 DNA reads TGTGCCAGCAGTTTATTAGCGCGTCCCGACACCGGGGAGCTGTTTTTT. This codes for CASSLLARPDTGELFF.

This clonotype occurred a few times. The V call is TRBV7-2, the J call TRBJ1-5; no reliable D call. V dropped 5 bases and J dropped 7 bases, with 12 bases sitting between them. Per the germline V gene, CDR1 is SGHTA and CDR2 is FQGNSA. This CDR3 is built from 13 residues. CDR3 residues: CASSASWGQPQHF. DNA for the CDR3: TGTGCCAGCAGCGCCTCGTGGGGACAGCCCCAGCATTTT.

This clonotype was detected many times. The chain carries TRBV6-4 and TRBJ2-3; D may be TRBD2 (7 bases). The CDR3 runs 14 residues. From germline, CDR1 is MRHNA and CDR2 SNTAGT. Trimming took 3 bases from V and 4 from J, leaving 11 bases between them. CDR3 amino acids: CASSEGGGADTQYF. CDR3 nucleotide sequence: TGTGCCAGCAGTGAAGGAGGGGGGGCAGATACGCAGTATTTT.

There are a few counts of this clonotype. The J gene is TRBJ1-6, the V gene TRBV7-9; D call uncertain. The CDR3 runs 15 residues. Between the trimmed V and J ends, which lost 4 bases and 7 bases, there was a span of 14 bases. Per germline, CDR1 SEHNR and CDR2 FQNEAQ (reference sequence). The CDR3 loop reads CASSSYDSANSPLHF. For the CDR3, the DNA is TGTGCCAGCAGCTCGTATGATTCAGCCAATTCACCCCTCCACTTT.

The genes are TRBV7-2 and TRBJ2-2, with TRBD2 matching over 7 bases. CDR1 and CDR2 (germline): SGHTA, FQGNSA. The V segment lost 1 base and the J segment 5 bases; nucleotides outside the gene matches: 4. The CDR3 runs to 15 residues. CDR3 bases: TGTGCCAGCAGCTTAGGGCGGCGGGGGACCGGGGAGCTGTTTTTT. As protein: CASSLGRRGTGELFF.

This clonotype was seen a handful of times. The chain has TRBV6-5 and TRBJ1-2; TRBD1 is a possible D gene (5 bases). The germline V gene encodes CDR1 MNHEY and CDR2 SVGAGI. The ends were cut back, 2 bases at V and 3 bases at J, with 16 bases in the middle. The CDR3 is 16 residues long. CDR3 residues: CASSYNRQSNYYGYTF. The CDR3 bases are TGTGCCAGCAGTTACAACCGACAGAGCAACTACTATGGCTACACCTTC.

The chain is built from TRBV20-1 and TRBJ2-3; 9 bases fit TRBD1. Germline CDR1 DFQATT, CDR2 SNEGSKA (reference sequence). This CDR3 region has 13 residues. J gave up 5 bases and V 3 bases, and 3 bases lay outside the gene matches. CDR3 nucleotide sequence: TGCAGTGCTAGCGGGACAGGGATAGATACGCAGTATTTT. Translation: CSASGTGIDTQYF.

The chain links TRBV6-1 to TRBJ1-1, with 7 bases lining up with TRBD1. This CDR3 region has 16 residues. V shed 6 bases and J 0 bases; nucleotides not matched to a gene: 10. The germline V gene encodes CDR1 MNHNS and CDR2 SASEGT. The CDR3 is CASRRYPGQLNTEAFF. In DNA, the CDR3 is TGTGCCAGCAGACGATACCCGGGACAGCTGAACACTGAAGCTTTCTTT.

This clonotype was counted between two and nine times. This chain connects TRBV6-6 to TRBJ2-5; D gene uncertain. This CDR3 has 24 residues. The germline gives CDR1 MNHNY, CDR2 SVGAGI (reference sequence). Trimming removed 0 bases from V and 10 bases from J, with 45 bases in between. CDR3 sequence reads: CASSYSATFWQNPRNHFRCQVQYF. DNA of the CDR3: TGTGCCAGCAGTTACTCGGCCACCTTCTGGCAGAACCCCCGCAACCACTTCCGCTGTCAAGTCCAGTACTTC.